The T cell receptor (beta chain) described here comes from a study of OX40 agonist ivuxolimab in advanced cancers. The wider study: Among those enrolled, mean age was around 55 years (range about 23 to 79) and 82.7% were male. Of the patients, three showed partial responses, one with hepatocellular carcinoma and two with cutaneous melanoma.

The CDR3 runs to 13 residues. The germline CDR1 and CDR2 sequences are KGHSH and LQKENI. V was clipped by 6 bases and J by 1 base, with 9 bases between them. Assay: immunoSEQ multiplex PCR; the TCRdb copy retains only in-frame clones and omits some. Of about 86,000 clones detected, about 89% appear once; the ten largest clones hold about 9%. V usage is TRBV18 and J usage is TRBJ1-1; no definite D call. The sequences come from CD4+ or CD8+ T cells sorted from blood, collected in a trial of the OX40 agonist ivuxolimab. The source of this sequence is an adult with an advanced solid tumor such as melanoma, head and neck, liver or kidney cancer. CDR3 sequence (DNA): TGTGCCAGCTCCCGAGCGACGAACACTGAAGCTTTCTTT. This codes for CASSRATNTEAFF.